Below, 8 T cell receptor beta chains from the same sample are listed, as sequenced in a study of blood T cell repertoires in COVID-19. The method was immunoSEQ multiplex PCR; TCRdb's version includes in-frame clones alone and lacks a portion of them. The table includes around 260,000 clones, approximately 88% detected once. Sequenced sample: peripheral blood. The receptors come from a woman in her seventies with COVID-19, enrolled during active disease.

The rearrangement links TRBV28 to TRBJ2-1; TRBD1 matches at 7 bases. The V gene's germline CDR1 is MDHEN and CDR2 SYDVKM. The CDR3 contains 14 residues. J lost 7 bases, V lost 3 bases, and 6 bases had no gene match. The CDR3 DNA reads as TGTGCCAGCAGTTTCCCAATACAGGGGAATGAGCAGTTCTTC. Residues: CASSFPIQGNEQFF.

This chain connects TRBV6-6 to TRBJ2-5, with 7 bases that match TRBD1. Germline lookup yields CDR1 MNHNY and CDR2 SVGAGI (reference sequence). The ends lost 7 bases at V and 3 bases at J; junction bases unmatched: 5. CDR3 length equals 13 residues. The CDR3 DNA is TGTGCCAGCAATAACAGGGGCAAAGAGACCCAGTACTTC. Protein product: CASNNRGKETQYF.

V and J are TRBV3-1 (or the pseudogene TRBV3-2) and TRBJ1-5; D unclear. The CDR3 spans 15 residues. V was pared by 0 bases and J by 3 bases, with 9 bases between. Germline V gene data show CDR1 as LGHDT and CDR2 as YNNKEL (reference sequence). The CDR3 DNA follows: TGTGCCAGCAGCCAAGATGGCGGGTTCAATCAGCCCCAGCATTTT. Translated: CASSQDGGFNQPQHF.

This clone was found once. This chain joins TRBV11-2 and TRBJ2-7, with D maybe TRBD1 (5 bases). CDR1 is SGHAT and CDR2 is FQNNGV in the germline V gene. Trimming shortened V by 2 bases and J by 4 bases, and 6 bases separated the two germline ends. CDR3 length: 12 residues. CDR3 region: CASSLSGYEQYF. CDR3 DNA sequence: TGTGCCAGCAGCTTATCAGGGTACGAGCAGTACTTC.

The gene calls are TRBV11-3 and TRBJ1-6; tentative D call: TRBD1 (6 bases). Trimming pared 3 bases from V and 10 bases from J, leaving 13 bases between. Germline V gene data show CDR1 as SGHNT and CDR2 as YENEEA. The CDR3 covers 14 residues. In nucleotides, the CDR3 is TGTGCCAGCAGCTTGCAGGGGTTGGGGTCACCCCTCCACTTT. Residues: CASSLQGLGSPLHF.

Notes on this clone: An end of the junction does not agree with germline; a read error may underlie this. The CDR3 here is CAWSVMGTYAF. The CDR3 nucleotides are TGTGCCTGGAGTGTAATGGGGACTTACGCCTTC. V is TRBV30 and J is TRBJ1-2; a weak D match, TRBD1 (5 bases). Germline values: CDR1 GTSNPN, CDR2 SVGIG (reference sequence). The CDR3 length is 11 residues.

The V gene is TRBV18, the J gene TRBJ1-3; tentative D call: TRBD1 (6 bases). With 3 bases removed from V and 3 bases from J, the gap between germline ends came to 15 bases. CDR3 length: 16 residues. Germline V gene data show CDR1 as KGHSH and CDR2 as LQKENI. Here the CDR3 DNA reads TGTGCCAGCTCACCTCGACAGGTGCCCTTTGGAAACACCATATATTTT. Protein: CASSPRQVPFGNTIYF.

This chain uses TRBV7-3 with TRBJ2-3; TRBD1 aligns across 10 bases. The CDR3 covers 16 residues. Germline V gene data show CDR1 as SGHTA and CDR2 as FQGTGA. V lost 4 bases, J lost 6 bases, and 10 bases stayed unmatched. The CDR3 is CASSSTTGQGTDTQYF. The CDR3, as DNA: TGTGCCAGCAGCTCAACGACGGGACAGGGGACGGATACGCAGTATTTT.